This T cell receptor (beta chain) was retrieved from a study of blood T cell repertoires in COVID-19 (dated by TCRdb to the early 2020s). With regard to the full study: Samples from collaborators originated in the United States, Italy and Spain and spanned both the acute and convalescent phases of COVID-19. A de-identified subject ID, COVID-19 status, age in years and sex were almost always included in the sample metadata. Samples came from the ongoing ImmuneRACE study (first 160 participants) plus 1,254 subjects from 6 global collaborators. The prospective study material was composed of cDNA or gDNA derived from T cells, B-cell-depleted T cells, or PBMCs. The repertoires were made available in a free public database intended to serve as a resource for research on the immune response to SARS-CoV-2. Subjects who had been exposed to COVID-19, were actively infected with it, or had recovered from it provided the deeply sampled blood TCRbeta repertoires that made up the dataset. Where available, HLA class I and class II types were taken from metadata supplied by the sample provider and were not determined by assay-based typing.

Participants in the prospective study were aged roughly 18 to 100 years, lived in about two dozen United States geographic areas, and enrolled through a virtual design. Cohort assignment in the prospective study relied on participant-reported clinical history from a screening survey and a study questionnaire. Recovered participants in ImmuneRACE Cohort 3 were defined by two consecutive negative NP/OP PCR tests, clearance by a healthcare professional, or resolution of symptoms. In the prospective study, whole blood, serum and a nasopharyngeal or oropharyngeal swab were collected from each participant by mobile phlebotomists. Over a roughly two-month period, participants in the prospective study had the option of providing additional blood draws and questionnaires. Prospective study blood samples were shipped either frozen or at room temperature before DNA extraction. Beyond this particular receptor, the publication reports: The amount of clinical and demographic metadata varied by source and participant and was provided uncurated.

The CDR3 has 15 amino acids, counting the end cysteine and phenylalanine. Only the CDR3 part of the read is kept: 45 bases, read in frame from the first base. V was cut back by 3 bases and J by 0 bases, leaving a gap of 9 bases between them. The germline V gene (reference sequence) specifies MNHEY as CDR1 and SMNVEV as CDR2. This clone appeared a single time. Its cognate antigen has yet to be identified. Per-base quality was not reported, and no clone a single base away is much larger than it. The immunoSEQ Assay, a bias-controlled multiplex PCR, was used to amplify TCRbeta CDR3 regions from genomic DNA. In the authors' own workflow: Within the assay, amplification of reference gene primers was used to estimate how many nucleated cells each sample contained. To quantify the absolute abundance of each unique TCRbeta CDR3 rearrangement, sequence reads were collapsed and filtered. For each sample, productive Simpson clonality was calculated as the square root of Simpson's diversity index across productive rearrangements. Entries here come from immuneACCESS through TCRdb and include only in-frame sequences with V and J called. Some clones fail to appear in such tables; in the studies checked, an unresolved V gene covers under half of the shortfall, and the cause of the remainder is unknown. That table is the source of V, J and clone size, and D and trimming were worked out from the DNA. The sample table lists a few hundred thousand clones, roughly 86% of them with a count of one. The ten largest clones add up to more than 8.5% of the sample.

Specimen: PBMCs or T cells enriched from blood (not recorded which). The sequence came from a woman between 18 and 29 years old who had recovered from COVID-19. Recombination connected TRBV27 to TRBJ1-5, and perhaps TRBD1 as D gene, on 5 matching bases. The nucleotide sequence reads TGTGCCAGCAGTTTTAGCAGGGCTAGCAATCAGCCCCAGCATTTT. It translates as CASSFSRASNQPQHF.